What follows is one T cell receptor (beta chain) and its context. V was shortened by 5 bases and J by 1 base, with 9 bases between the two germline ends. Germline lookup yields CDR1 MGHRA and CDR2 YSYEKL. The CDR3 covers 14 residues. The sample comes from a study of blood T cell repertoires in COVID-19. The age range of participants was about 18 to 100 years, with residence in 20 to 25 US areas. Original processing notes: For nucleated cells, counts were estimated from reference gene primer amplification. Profiled with immunoSEQ multiplex PCR; TCRdb holds only in-frame clones, not every one. V and J calls and clone size come straight from that table; D and trimming were deduced from the DNA. The sample yields hundreds of thousands of clones, over 75% seen once.

The chain recombines TRBV4-1 with TRBJ2-4; perhaps TRBD1 as D (6 bases). This sequence originates from a middle-aged woman with acute COVID-19. Sequenced sample: PBMCs or T cells enriched from blood (not recorded which). The CDR3 DNA is TGCGCCAGCAGCTTCCAGGGGGCCAAAAACATTCAGTACTTC. It is translated as CASSFQGAKNIQYF.